The entry below describes one TCR beta chain. The antigen is undetermined. The data were produced by immunoSEQ multiplex PCR, yet TCRdb's version contains in-frame clones alone and is incomplete. The data contain tens of thousands of clones, roughly 90% of them singletons. Germline trimming cut 5 bases from V and 10 bases from J; bases unmatched to any gene: 5. The V gene's germline CDR1 is SEHNR and CDR2 FQNEAQ (reference sequence). This CDR3 is 12 amino acids long. This entry is derived from a study of cytomegalovirus exposure and HLA in healthy donors. The study's findings and limits: Most TCR sequences were rare, but some public TCRs occurred in many donors.

The chain is built from TRBV7-9 and TRBJ2-1; 7 nucleotides align to TRBD1. This receptor was identified in a woman aged 18-35 years in good health and CMV-seronegative. Sample: PBMCs. In nucleotides, the CDR3 is TGTGCCAGCAGCAGTACAGGGGTCGAGCAGTTCTTC. Its translation: CASSSTGVEQFF. Based on the CDR3 plus reference TRBV7-9 and TRBJ2-1, the full variable domain is DTGVSQNPRHKITKRGQNVTFRCDPISEHNRLYWYRQTLGQGPEFLTYFQNEAQLEKSRLLSDRFSAERPKGSFSTLEIQRTEQGDSAMYLCASSSTGVEQFFGPGTRLTVL.